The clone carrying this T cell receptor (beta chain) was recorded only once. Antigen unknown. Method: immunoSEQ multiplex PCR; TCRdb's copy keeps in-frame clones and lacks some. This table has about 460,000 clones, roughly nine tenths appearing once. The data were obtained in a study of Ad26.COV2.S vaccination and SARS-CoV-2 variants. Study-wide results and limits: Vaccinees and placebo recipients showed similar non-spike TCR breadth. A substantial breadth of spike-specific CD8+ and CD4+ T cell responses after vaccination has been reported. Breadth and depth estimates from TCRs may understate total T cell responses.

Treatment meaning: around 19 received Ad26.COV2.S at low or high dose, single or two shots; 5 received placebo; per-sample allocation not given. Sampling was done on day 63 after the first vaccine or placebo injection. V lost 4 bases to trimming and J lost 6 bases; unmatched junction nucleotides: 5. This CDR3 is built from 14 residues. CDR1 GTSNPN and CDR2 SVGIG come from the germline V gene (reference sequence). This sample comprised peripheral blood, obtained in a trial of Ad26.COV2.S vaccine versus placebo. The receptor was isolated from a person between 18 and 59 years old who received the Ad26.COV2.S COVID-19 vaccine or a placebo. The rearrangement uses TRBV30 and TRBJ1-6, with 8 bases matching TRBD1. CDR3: CAWKIQGGNSPLHF. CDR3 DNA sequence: TGTGCCTGGAAAATACAGGGGGGTAATTCACCCCTCCACTTT.